Listed below are T cell receptor beta chains from one sample, sequenced in a study of blood T cell repertoires in COVID-19. Only in-frame clones appear in the TCRdb table, and some are missing; sequencing was by immunoSEQ multiplex PCR. The repertoire holds fewer than 150,000 clones, with roughly nine tenths as singletons. The sequencing sample was made of peripheral blood. The origin of the receptors is a man in his 70s who had recovered from COVID-19. The conserved cysteine and the conserved F or W are not part of the CDR3 here. The D gene is left open where the match is weak.

J: TRBJ1-6
V: TRBV18
length: 12
D: NA
CDR3: ASSPSSYNSPLH

J: TRBJ1-6
V: TRBV5-1
length: 16
D: NA
CDR3: ASSLGTGKMVDNSPLH

J: TRBJ2-2
V: TRBV5-4
length: 12
D: NA
CDR3: ASSPPSSTGELF

J: TRBJ2-1
V: TRBV5-6
length: 12
D: NA
CDR3: ASSLGGPSHEQF

J: TRBJ1-1
V: TRBV2
length: 10
D: NA
CDR3: ASTDRGTEAF

J: TRBJ1-2
V: TRBV18
length: 13
D: NA
CDR3: ASSKDSLANYGYT

J: TRBJ2-7
V: TRBV2
length: 12
D: NA
CDR3: ASSAYRATYEQY

J: TRBJ2-7
V: TRBV5-1
length: 14
D: TRBD1
CDR3: ASSRAGTGLLYEQY

J: TRBJ1-2
V: TRBV28
length: 9
D: TRBD1
CDR3: ASGTGYGYT

J: TRBJ2-3
V: TRBV5-1
length: 14
D: TRBD2
CDR3: ASSLGTSATADTQY

J: TRBJ2-1
V: TRBV9
length: 15
D: TRBD1
CDR3: ASSVVVTGGSYNEQF

J: TRBJ1-2
V: TRBV28
length: 12
D: TRBD1
CDR3: ASSLWTGGNSRT

J: TRBJ2-1
V: TRBV7-2
length: 16
D: TRBD2
CDR3: ASSLDRSSGGTYNEQF

J: TRBJ1-1
V: TRBV6-2/TRBV6-3
length: 14
D: NA
CDR3: ASSYLGGRRNTEAF

J: TRBJ2-1
V: TRBV5-4
length: 13
D: NA
CDR3: ASSLSAGSYNEQF

J: TRBJ2-5
V: TRBV28
length: 9
D: NA
CDR3: ASSLRETQY

J: TRBJ1-2
V: TRBV5-1
length: 12
D: NA
CDR3: ASSWTAANYGYT

J: TRBJ2-3
V: TRBV7-3
length: 14
D: TRBD2
CDR3: ASSTRLAGGTDTQY

J: TRBJ2-7
V: TRBV6-2/TRBV6-3
length: 12
D: TRBD2
CDR3: ASSYSSGSYEQY

J: TRBJ1-6
V: TRBV5-6
length: 13
D: NA
CDR3: ASSLGRAYNSPLH

J: TRBJ1-1
V: TRBV3-1/TRBV3-2
length: 12
D: NA
CDR3: ASSRLSLVTEAF

J: TRBJ2-3
V: TRBV30
length: 14
D: TRBD2
CDR3: AWSAGAGYSTDTQY

J: TRBJ2-7
V: TRBV6-2/TRBV6-3
length: 12
D: NA
CDR3: ASSSVLYSYEQY

J: TRBJ2-1
V: TRBV27
length: 10
D: NA
CDR3: ASSLGRNEQF

J: TRBJ2-7
V: TRBV18
length: 12
D: TRBD1
CDR3: ASSVMGQEGEQY

J: TRBJ2-7
V: TRBV6-2/TRBV6-3
length: 16
D: TRBD2
CDR3: ASSTTTGTSGRLYEQY

J: TRBJ1-2
V: TRBV28
length: 13
D: NA
CDR3: ASSLPRTTYYGYT

J: TRBJ2-1
V: TRBV11-2
length: 9
D: NA
CDR3: ASSPQNEQF

J: TRBJ2-3
V: TRBV11-1
length: 13
D: TRBD2
CDR3: ASSLGGRATDTQY

J: TRBJ2-5
V: TRBV7-2
length: 12
D: NA
CDR3: ASRSTTPQETQY

J: TRBJ1-4
V: TRBV28
length: 15
D: NA
CDR3: ASSSPGLGATNEKLF

J: TRBJ1-5
V: TRBV19
length: 12
D: TRBD1
CDR3: ASSLPHRGQPQH

J: TRBJ1-1
V: TRBV6-5
length: 12
D: NA
CDR3: ASSYNMGGTEAF

J: TRBJ2-5
V: TRBV18
length: 13
D: TRBD2
CDR3: ASSRNVGRGETQY

J: TRBJ1-1
V: TRBV19
length: 12
D: NA
CDR3: ARKTRRQNTEAF

J: TRBJ2-5
V: TRBV6-5
length: 11
D: TRBD1
CDR3: ASRKGQQETQY

J: TRBJ2-2
V: TRBV3-1/TRBV3-2
length: 13
D: TRBD1
CDR3: ASSLGTGDAGELF

J: TRBJ1-1
V: TRBV5-1
length: 13
D: NA
CDR3: ASSLTPGAGTEAF

J: TRBJ2-7
V: TRBV28
length: 12
D: TRBD2
CDR3: ASRASGRSYEQY

J: TRBJ1-1
V: TRBV2
length: 12
D: TRBD1
CDR3: ASSAGQGAPLAF

J: TRBJ1-5
V: TRBV7-9
length: 11
D: TRBD1
CDR3: ASSSQGDQPQH

J: TRBJ1-1
V: TRBV5-1
length: 13
D: TRBD1
CDR3: ASSTGTGINTEAF

J: TRBJ2-5
V: TRBV5-5
length: 11
D: NA
CDR3: ASSNGQWETQY

J: TRBJ2-1
V: TRBV2
length: 14
D: TRBD2
CDR3: ASSPVTGGSYNEQF

J: TRBJ1-2
V: TRBV7-9
length: 13
D: NA
CDR3: ASSLEAAGSYGYT

J: TRBJ2-5
V: TRBV11-2
length: 14
D: TRBD2
CDR3: ASSFTASGGQETQY

J: TRBJ1-1
V: TRBV5-4
length: 13
D: NA
CDR3: ASSLAGEMLVWAF

J: TRBJ2-7
V: TRBV28
length: 11
D: TRBD1
CDR3: ASSTGDLTEQY

J: TRBJ2-3
V: TRBV30
length: 12
D: TRBD2
CDR3: AWNSGMRTDTQY

J: TRBJ2-5
V: TRBV5-1
length: 12
D: NA
CDR3: ASSLSQVEETQY

J: TRBJ1-6
V: TRBV7-2
length: 12
D: NA
CDR3: ASSSVTGLGPLH

J: TRBJ1-4
V: TRBV19
length: 10
D: NA
CDR3: ASSSRIEKLF

J: TRBJ1-6
V: TRBV28
length: 9
D: NA
CDR3: ASSTPGHLH